This T cell receptor beta chain emerged from a study of cytomegalovirus exposure and HLA in healthy donors. Libraries were prepared by immunoSEQ multiplex PCR; TCRdb keeps only in-frame clonotypes and omits some of them. The sample records 55,000 to 75,000 clones, 80% to 95% being singletons. CDR3 length: 15 amino acids. Germline assignment: CDR1 LNHDA and CDR2 SQIVND (reference sequence). V gave up 2 bases and J gave up 2 bases, with 10 bases separating them. This chain joins TRBV19 and TRBJ1-3, with D hard to call. The sequence derives from a man aged 18-30 years in good health and CMV-seropositive. Sequencing input: PBMCs. This CDR3 reads CASSISAQPGNTIYF. The CDR3 DNA reads as TGTGCCAGTAGTATATCCGCACAGCCTGGAAACACCATATATTTT. The full variable domain, rest sourced from reference TRBV19 and TRBJ1-3, is DGGITQSPKYLFRKEGQNVTLSCEQNLNHDAMYWYRQDPGQGLRLIYYSQIVNDFQKGDIAEGYSVSREKKESFPLTVTSAQKNPTAFYLCASSISAQPGNTIYFGEGSWLTVV.